This T cell receptor (beta chain) was sequenced for a study of cytomegalovirus exposure and HLA in healthy donors. CDR3 size: 17 residues. Trimming at V came to 4 bases and at J to 0 bases, leaving 9 bases not matched to a gene. CDR1 is SGHNT and CDR2 is YYREEE in the germline V gene (reference sequence). Study results and limitations: Certain indistinguishable V segments, among them TRBV6-2 and TRBV6-3, were excluded.

The sample holds one count of this clone. Its antigen is not known. PCR employed 60 Vbeta and 13 Jbeta primers. Sequencing used immunoSEQ multiplex PCR; TCRdb keeps in-frame clones, though not all of them. The data show fewer than 200,000 clones, with 82% seen just once and 1.5% held by the top ten. The chain has TRBV5-4 and TRBJ2-2; TRBD2 matches 7 bases. This sequence originates from a girl between 10 and 17 years old in good health and CMV-seropositive. Sequencing input: PBMCs. CDR3 coding DNA: TGTGCCAGCAGCCCGGGACGGCGGGGGACGAACACCGGGGAGCTGTTTTTT. It is translated as CASSPGRRGTNTGELFF.